This T cell receptor (beta chain) came from a study of cytomegalovirus exposure and HLA in healthy donors. Overall study results and limits: The listing of 160 or so TCR beta chains classed them as cytomegalovirus-associated. Three chains linked to CMV were shown in vitro to be specific for CMV antigens. The finding came from a later analysis; first-cohort TCR clusters tended to co-occur in the roughly 110 validation repertoires.

To note about this clone: Its antigen is not known.

The donors were members of the approximately 130-subject validation cohort (separate from the approximately 730-subject first cohort). Data came from immunoSEQ multiplex PCR; TCRdb stores just in-frame clones and leaves some out. The sample holds 90,000 to 140,000 clones; about 88% are singletons and the top ten take roughly 4%. Source material: PBMCs. The TCR originated in a woman between 18 and 29 years old in good health and CMV-seropositive.

The CDR3: CASSSGQGAVLVQFF. CDR3 DNA: TGTGCCAGCAGCTCCGGACAGGGGGCTGTTCTTGTGCAGTTCTTC. The rearrangement joins TRBV13 to TRBJ2-1; 11 nucleotides align to TRBD1. The V segment lost 4 bases and the J segment 12 bases; nucleotides outside the gene matches: 11. CDR3 length equals 15 residues. Per germline, CDR1 PRHDT and CDR2 FYEKMQ (reference sequence). The variable domain in full, completed from reference TRBV13 and TRBJ2-1, reads AAGVIQSPRHLIKEKRETATLKCYPIPRHDTVYWYQQGPGQDPQFLISFYEKMQSDKGSIPDRFSAQQFSDYHSELNMSSLELGDSALYFCASSSGQGAVLVQFFGPGTRLTVL.